This record looks at one T cell receptor beta chain sequence and its context. Its antigen is unknown. The sample holds no much larger clone one base away, and base qualities are not on file. Library construction relied on RT-PCR. Sequencer: Illumina HiSeq 2500. The public reads were run again by TCRdb, first through fastp at Q25 and then through MiXCR, and only productive beta chains were kept. Each entry merges the rows of one CDR3 protein and shows their most common DNA and genes. Recorded for this sample are hundreds of thousands of distinct CDR3 sequences; around 14% of them occurred a single time. Together, the top ten hold around 10% of the sample. The record originates from a study of response to subunit inactivated influenza vaccine (dated by TCRdb to the late 2010s). About the investigation overall: To follow how T cells responded to a trivalent subunit inactivated influenza vaccine, the researchers relied on deep quantitative profiling of the T cell receptor repertoire. General study outcomes and caveats: It was suggested by the authors that each seasonal influenza vaccination may recruit only a limited number of new T cells.

Including cysteine and phenylalanine, the CDR3 has 14 amino acids. The retained sequence is limited to the CDR3, 42 bases, with the frame set at the first base. CDR1 and CDR2, looked up from the germline V gene, are SGHTA and FQGNSA. Relative to germline, V is 2 bases shorter and J is 6 bases shorter, with 11 bases between their ends. Recombination joined TRBV7-2 with TRBJ1-3, with no D gene named confidently. Sequencing used PBMCs from blood, obtained 12 days after vaccination. This TCR was sampled from a man aged 45-65 years who received an inactivated influenza vaccine. Donor details come from another sample of the same person, matched by shared clones. DNA sequence: TGTGCCAGCAGCTTATCAAGCAACGAAAACACCATATATTTT. Translated, this gives CASSLSSNENTIYF.